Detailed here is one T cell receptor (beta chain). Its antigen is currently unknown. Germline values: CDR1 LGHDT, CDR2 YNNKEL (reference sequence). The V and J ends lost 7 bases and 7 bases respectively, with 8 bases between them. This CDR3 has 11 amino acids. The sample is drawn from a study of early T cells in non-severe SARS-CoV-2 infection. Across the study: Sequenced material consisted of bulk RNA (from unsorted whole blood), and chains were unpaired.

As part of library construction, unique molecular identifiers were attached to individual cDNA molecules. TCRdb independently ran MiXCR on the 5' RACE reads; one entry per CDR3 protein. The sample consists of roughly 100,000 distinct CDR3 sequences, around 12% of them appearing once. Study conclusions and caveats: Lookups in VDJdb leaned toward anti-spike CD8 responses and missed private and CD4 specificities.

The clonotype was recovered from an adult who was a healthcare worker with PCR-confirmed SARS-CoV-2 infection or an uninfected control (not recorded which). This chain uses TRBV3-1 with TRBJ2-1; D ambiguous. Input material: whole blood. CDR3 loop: CASTTWNEQFF. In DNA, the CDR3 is TGTGCCAGCACGACATGGAATGAGCAGTTCTTC.